Sequencing of this TCR beta chain was carried out in a study of cytomegalovirus exposure and HLA in healthy donors. The study's findings and limits: Common viral pathogens seemed, in a later analysis, to connect with several of the most significant clusters.

This CDR3 is built from 13 residues. Germline V gene lookup returns CDR1 MDHEN and CDR2 SYDVKM. Trimming took 10 bases from V and 3 from J, leaving 13 bases between them. PCR was performed using 60 Vbeta and 13 Jbeta primers. TCRdb's table, derived via immunoSEQ multiplex PCR, lists solely in-frame clones and lacks some. The data hold about 150,000 clones, with 80% observed a single time. A remark on this clone: As yet, its antigen is unknown.

The TCR sequence derives from a male donor in good health and CMV-seropositive. Sequenced input: PBMCs. The V and J genes are TRBV28 and TRBJ2-1; weak D call: TRBD2 (6 bases). Here the CDR3 DNA reads TGTGCCACCACGGGGGTTTACTACAATGAGCAGTTCTTC. It is translated as CATTGVYYNEQFF.